These 9 T cell receptor beta chains were all obtained from the same sample, sequenced in a study of response to subunit inactivated influenza vaccine. TCRdb independently ran MiXCR on the RT-PCR reads; one entry per CDR3 protein. Seen here are over 750,000 distinct CDR3 sequences, roughly 20% observed once, and the top ten hold about a tenth. Sequencing used PBMCs from blood, obtained 5 days after vaccination. These receptors were obtained from a man aged 50-59 years who received an inactivated influenza vaccine.

V gene TRBV3-1 combines with J gene TRBJ2-7; TRBD2 agrees at 9 bases. Per germline, CDR1 LGHDT and CDR2 YNNKEL (reference sequence). Unmatched junction bases numbered 8, after V lost 5 bases and J lost 6 bases. This CDR3 region has 14 residues. CDR3 nucleotide sequence: TGTGCCAGCAGCAAAACTAGCGGGCCCGTCGAGCAGTACTTC. Protein product: CASSKTSGPVEQYF.

V is TRBV28 and J is TRBJ2-7; D remains unclear. The CDR3 extends over 14 amino acids. Germline values: CDR1 MDHEN, CDR2 SYDVKM. V shed 5 bases and J shed 1 base, with 12 bases lying between them. The CDR3 reads CASSAPGLSYEQYF. In DNA form, the CDR3 reads TGTGCCAGCAGTGCCCCCGGGCTATCCTACGAGCAGTACTTC.

The CDR3, as DNA: TGTGCCACCGCCGCGGGACTCATAGCCAAAAACATTCAGTACTTC. As protein: CATAAGLIAKNIQYF. The chain links TRBV15 to TRBJ2-4; D perhaps matches TRBD2 (6 bases). CDR1 is LNHNV and CDR2 is YYDKDF in the germline V gene (reference sequence). The V end lost 8 bases, the J end lost 0 bases, and 14 bases lay between the germline ends. The CDR3 is 15 amino acids.

This clonotype was picked up a small number of times. V is TRBV5-5 and J is TRBJ2-7, with TRBD2 matching over 8 bases. The ends lost 1 base at V and 5 bases at J; junction bases unmatched: 5. This CDR3 has 14 amino acids. The germline V gene encodes CDR1 SGHKS and CDR2 YYEKEE (reference sequence). DNA of the CDR3: TGTGCCAGCAGCTTGAGAAGCGGGGGAAACGAGCAGTACTTC. Amino acids: CASSLRSGGNEQYF.

This clonotype was counted a single time. The rearrangement links TRBV11-2 to TRBJ2-1; 15 positions match TRBD2. The germline CDR1 and CDR2 sequences are SGHAT and FQNNGV. The CDR3 contains 20 residues. J lost 0 bases, V lost 5 bases, and 11 bases had no gene match. The CDR3 reads CASSPWTSGGARPSYNEQFF. The CDR3 nucleotides read TGTGCCAGCAGCCCATGGACTAGCGGGGGGGCGCGGCCCTCCTACAATGAGCAGTTCTTC.

The chain links TRBV20-1 to TRBJ1-2; 8 bases match TRBD1. The CDR3 runs to 13 residues. V was pared by 3 bases and J by 4 bases, with 4 bases of the junction left unmatched. Per the germline V gene, CDR1 is DFQATT and CDR2 is SNEGSKA (reference sequence). The CDR3 sequence is CSASSTGGYGYTF. CDR3 sequence (DNA): TGCAGTGCTAGCTCCACAGGGGGCTATGGCTACACCTTC.

Turning to this clonotype: The germline gene is not matched at one end of the junction; a read error may be the cause. The chain recombines TRBV20-1 with TRBJ2-3; 8 bases fit TRBD2. Per the germline V gene, CDR1 is DFQATT and CDR2 is SNEGSKA (reference sequence). This CDR3 contains 13 residues. The CDR3 region has the DNA TGCAGTGCCGGTAGCGGGATAACAGATACGCAGTTTTTT. This sequence encodes CSAGSGITDTQFF.

Regarding this clonotype: The junction departs from the called germline gene at one end, perhaps through a read error. The chain carries TRBV7-9 and TRBJ2-7; possible D gene TRBD2, 5 bases. From germline, CDR1 is SEHNR and CDR2 FQNEAQ (reference sequence). CDR3 length equals 12 residues. Here the CDR3 DNA reads TGTGCCAGCAGCTTAGAATCGGGGTCTTCCACCTTC. Its translation: CASSLESGSSTF. Full variable domain (missing parts from reference TRBV7-9 and TRBJ2-7): DTGVSQNPRHKITKRGQNVTFRCDPISEHNRLYWYRQTLGQGPEFLTYFQNEAQLEKSRLLSDRFSAERPKGSFSTLEIQRTEQGDSAMYLCASSLESGSSTFGPGTRLTVT.

The chain employs TRBV20-1 and TRBJ2-7; D is undetermined. CDR3 length: 12 amino acids. CDR1 and CDR2 (germline): DFQATT, SNEGSKA (reference sequence). Trimming took off 7 bases at V and 4 bases at J, with 14 bases between the two ends. CDR3 region: CSGYYQGYEQYF. CDR3 in DNA: TGCAGTGGCTACTACCAAGGATACGAGCAGTACTTC.